These T cell receptor beta chains were read from a single sample in a study of neurological immune-mediated disorders. One entry per CDR3 protein, called by TCRdb with MiXCR from the 5' RACE reads. There are about 38,000 distinct CDR3 sequences in the sample; less than 9% occur only once, and around 5.7% lies in the top ten. Sequenced input: CD4+ T cells from blood. All receptors come from a man between 50 and 59 years old in good health. CDR3s include the opening cysteine and the closing phenylalanine or tryptophan. D genes are given only for firm matches. The size field is filled for only some rows; it gives once, few, many or a size class.

cdr3_aa cdr3_nt j_call d_call v_call clone_size
CASSLGGRTSTDTQYF TGTGCCAGCAGCTTAGGCGGGAGGACTAGCACAGATACGCAGTATTTT TRBJ2-3 TRBD2 TRBV7-2 many
CASSKFQGASNQPQHF TGTGCCAGCAGCAAGTTTCAGGGGGCTAGCAATCAGCCCCAGCATTTT TRBJ1-5 NA TRBV21-1 few
CASRLAGGVFF TGTGCCAGCAGACTAGCGGGAGGTGTGTTCTTC TRBJ2-1 TRBD2 TRBV28 many
CASTQGGSNQPQHF TGTGCCAGCACCCAGGGTGGAAGCAATCAGCCCCAGCATTTT TRBJ1-5 NA TRBV28 NA
CSADYRETQYF TGCAGTGCTGATTACCGGGAGACCCAGTACTTC TRBJ2-5 NA TRBV20-1 many
CASSRGTSVDTQYF TGTGCCAGCAGCCGGGGGACATCGGTAGATACGCAGTATTTT TRBJ2-3 NA TRBV3-1 many
CSARDGVRTNTEAFF TGCAGTGCTAGAGACGGGGTCAGAACGAACACTGAAGCTTTCTTT TRBJ1-1 NA TRBV20-1 NA
CSARAGGPTDTQYF TGCAGTGCTAGAGCGGGAGGGCCGACAGATACGCAGTATTTT TRBJ2-3 TRBD2 TRBV20-1 many
CASSEGLAGVTGELFF TGTGCCAGCTCAGAGGGACTAGCGGGAGTGACCGGGGAGCTGTTTTTT TRBJ2-2 TRBD2 TRBV28 many
CASSLLSVYSGANVLTF TGTGCCAGCAGCTTATTAAGCGTCTACTCTGGGGCCAACGTCCTGACTTTC TRBJ2-6 NA TRBV7-2 many
CARFRGGASYNEQFF TGTGCCAGGTTCAGGGGGGGGGCCTCCTACAATGAGCAGTTCTTC TRBJ2-1 NA TRBV5-6 many
CAITPLPGYGYTF TGTGCCATCACCCCTCTCCCAGGCTATGGCTACACCTTC TRBJ1-2 NA TRBV10-3 many
CASSGGHLPSYEQYF TGTGCCAGTAGCGGAGGACACCTCCCGTCCTACGAGCAGTACTTC TRBJ2-7 NA TRBV19 NA
CASSSGQGISYNSPLHF TGCGCCAGCAGCTCTGGACAGGGGATCTCCTATAATTCACCCCTCCACTTT TRBJ1-6 TRBD1 TRBV5-1 many
CASSLATGNNEQFF TGTGCCAGCAGCTTAGCGACAGGGAACAATGAGCAGTTCTTC TRBJ2-1 TRBD1 TRBV7-2 many
CASSQDPEETQYF TGTGCCAGCAGCCAAGATCCGGAAGAGACCCAGTACTTC TRBJ2-5 NA TRBV4-2 many